Each of the 17 T cell receptor beta chains below was sequenced from the same sample in a study of CD8+ T cells in alopecia areata. RNA was isolated and reverse transcribed to cDNA, the sequencing template. Generated by immunoSEQ multiplex PCR, the TCRdb table keeps only in-frame clones and is missing some. This table has 170,000 or so clones, about 60% appearing once. The treatment here: oral pan-JAK inhibitor, 5-10 mg twice daily. Here the sequenced sample was CD8+ T cells sorted from blood, taken at week 24, from a patient treated with tofacitinib. All receptors derive from a human donor with alopecia areata.

Only a few counts were recorded for this clone. The rearrangement uses TRBV29-1 and TRBJ1-4; TRBD1 matches 7 bases. This CDR3 has 14 amino acids. Germline CDR1 and CDR2: SQVTM and ANQGSEA. V dropped 0 bases and J dropped 3; count of bases not matched to a gene: 1. This CDR3 reads CSVEDGTANEKLFF. The CDR3 DNA sequence: TGCAGCGTTGAAGACGGGACAGCTAATGAAAAACTGTTTTTT.

J is TRBJ2-3 and V is TRBV5-6; D perhaps matches TRBD2 (6 bases). Trimming left V 0 bases short and J 4 bases short, with 12 bases between. CDR1 SGHDT and CDR2 YYEEEE come from the germline V gene. CDR3 length equals 15 residues. CDR3 sequence reads: CASSLGGAHPDTQYF. The CDR3 bases are TGTGCCAGCAGCTTGGGCGGGGCCCACCCAGATACGCAGTATTTT.

The rearrangement links TRBV30 to TRBJ2-7; D perhaps matches TRBD2 (6 bases). The CDR3 is 14 amino acids. Germline V gene data show CDR1 as GTSNPN and CDR2 as SVGIG (reference sequence). V was cut by 3 bases and J by 2 bases, with 14 bases left in between. The CDR3 coding sequence is TGTGCCTGGAGCCTCGGGGGACCTCCCTACGAGCAGTACTTC. It specifies CAWSLGGPPYEQYF.

This chain links TRBV2 with TRBJ2-7, with 9 bases fitting TRBD2. CDR1 is SNHLY and CDR2 is FYNNEI in the germline V gene. The CDR3 is 15 amino acids. With 5 bases clipped from V and 2 bases from J, the junction kept 7 bases outside the gene matches. CDR3 coding DNA: TGTGCCAGCAGTCCCACAGCGGGGGGTACCTACGAGCAGTACTTC. Its translation: CASSPTAGGTYEQYF.

As concerns this clone: Distinct nucleotide sequences in the sample also encode this CDR3. This chain uses TRBV7-9 with TRBJ1-1; D gene unclear. Trimming pared 8 bases from V and 1 base from J, leaving 14 bases between. Germline V lookup: CDR1 SEHNR, CDR2 FQNEAQ (reference sequence). This CDR3 spans 14 amino acids. The CDR3 protein is CASSLGGWNTEAFF. For the CDR3, the DNA is TGTGCCAGCTCCCTGGGAGGTTGGAACACTGAAGCTTTCTTT.

The genes are TRBV7-7 and TRBJ2-7; the match to TRBD1 covers 9 bases. The V gene end was trimmed by 3 bases and the J gene end by 6 bases; junction bases not matched to a gene: 3. The CDR3 covers 13 residues. The germline V gene encodes CDR1 SSHAT and CDR2 FNYEAQ (reference sequence). CDR3 sequence reads: CASSLGQGAEQYF. For the CDR3, the DNA is TGTGCCAGCAGCTTGGGACAGGGAGCCGAGCAGTACTTC.

This clone was seen more than once but under ten times. The chain combines TRBV2 with TRBJ2-3, with D perhaps given as TRBD1 or TRBD2 (5 bases each). The CDR3 runs 14 residues. The germline gives CDR1 SNHLY, CDR2 FYNNEI. V dropped 6 bases and J dropped 0 bases, with 10 bases sitting between them. CDR3 DNA sequence: TGTGCCAGCAGGGGACGGAGTAGCACAGATACGCAGTATTTT. Translated, it gives CASRGRSSTDTQYF.

The chain joins TRBV7-7 to TRBJ2-1; D may be TRBD1 (6 bases). Germline V CDR1 and CDR2: SSHAT, FNYEAQ (reference sequence). Trimming removed 1 base at V and 10 bases at J, with 14 bases between. CDR3 size: 14 residues. CDR3 loop: CASSLEPSTGEQFF. The DNA for the CDR3 is TGTGCCAGCAGCTTAGAGCCCTCAACAGGGGAGCAGTTCTTC.

This chain uses TRBV7-9 with TRBJ2-3, with 11 bases lining up with TRBD2. The CDR3 extends over 19 amino acids. V trimming: 5 bases; J trimming: 0 bases; junction bases outside the gene matches: 13. Germline V lookup: CDR1 SEHNR, CDR2 FQNEAQ (reference sequence). The CDR3 bases are TGTGCCAGCAGCCAGGCCACTAGCGGGGGTCCGACTAGCACAGATACGCAGTATTTT. Its protein product is CASSQATSGGPTSTDTQYF.

The rearrangement uses TRBV14 and TRBJ2-3, with D hard to call. Germline values: CDR1 SGHDN, CDR2 FVKESK. The CDR3 is 14 residues long. The germline V and J ends were trimmed by 10 bases and 2 bases, with 16 bases remaining between them. This chain's CDR3 is CATSGVGNTDTQYF. Here the CDR3 DNA reads TGTGCCACCTCAGGTGTTGGGAACACAGATACGCAGTATTTT.

This clone was seen a handful of times. The chain is built from TRBV10-3 and TRBJ2-3; 8 bases are shared with TRBD1. CDR1 and CDR2 (germline): ENHRY, SYGVKD. This CDR3 is 18 amino acids long. J gave up 2 bases and V 5 bases, and 15 bases lay outside the gene matches. The DNA for the CDR3 is TGTGCCATCAGTTACCCCACCACGGGACAGGAGCTCACAGATACGCAGTATTTT. It specifies CAISYPTTGQELTDTQYF.

The rearrangement links TRBV14 to TRBJ1-2; D not resolved. The CDR3 has 15 residues. Germline loops: CDR1 SGHDN, CDR2 FVKESK. Trimming took off 0 bases at V and 4 bases at J, with 12 bases between the two ends. Here the CDR3 reads CASSQDLRDPYGYTF. DNA for the CDR3: TGTGCCAGCAGCCAAGATCTAAGGGATCCCTATGGCTACACCTTC. Full variable domain (rest looked up from reference TRBV14 and TRBJ1-2): EAGVTQFPSHSVIEKGQTVTLRCDPISGHDNLYWYRRVMGKEIKFLLHFVKESKQDESGMPNNRFLAERTGGTYSTLKVQPAELEDSGVYFCASSQDLRDPYGYTFGSGTRLTVV.

For this clone: Other DNA sequences of this sample code for an identical CDR3. The chain combines TRBV29-1 with TRBJ2-7; the D gene is possibly TRBD1 (6 bases). This CDR3 has 11 amino acids. Germline V gene data show CDR1 as SQVTM and CDR2 as ANQGSEA. The V end lost 6 bases, the J end lost 3 bases, and 9 bases lay between the germline ends. Here the CDR3 reads CSVEDSYEQYF. For the CDR3, the DNA is TGCAGCGTCGAGGACAGCTACGAGCAGTACTTC.

This clone has just one count. V and J are TRBV29-1 and TRBJ1-2; D ambiguous. The CDR3 loop spans 14 amino acids. Trimming shortened V by 3 bases and J by 4 bases, and 15 bases separated the two germline ends. From germline, CDR1 is SQVTM and CDR2 ANQGSEA. CDR3 residues: CSVDKGSPFYGYTF. In nucleotides, the CDR3 is TGCAGCGTTGATAAAGGGAGTCCGTTCTATGGCTACACCTTC.

This clone was seen a few times. The rearrangement uses TRBV4-2 and TRBJ2-5; 12 positions agree with TRBD2. Germline values: CDR1 LGHNA, CDR2 YNFKEQ. J lost 3 bases, V lost 1 base, and 3 bases had no gene match. This CDR3 has 16 residues. CDR3 coding DNA: TGTGCCAGCAGCCAAGTACTAGCGGGGGGCGAAGAGACCCAGTACTTC. Protein sequence: CASSQVLAGGEETQYF.

The chain uses TRBV4-2 and TRBJ2-7; 7 bases are shared with TRBD1. Germline V gene data show CDR1 as LGHNA and CDR2 as YNFKEQ. This CDR3 has 16 amino acids. V shed 2 bases, J shed 3 bases, and the junction held 10 bases outside the gene matches. The CDR3: CASSQIPKGGGYEQYF. The DNA of the CDR3 is TGTGCCAGCAGCCAAATCCCCAAAGGGGGCGGCTACGAGCAGTACTTC.

The chain carries TRBV27 and TRBJ1-2; 7 nucleotides agree with TRBD1. Germline loops: CDR1 MNHEY, CDR2 SMNVEV (reference sequence). The CDR3 loop spans 14 amino acids. Germline trimming cut 5 bases from V and 3 bases from J; bases unmatched to any gene: 6. The CDR3 DNA follows: TGTGCCAGCAGTCCACAGGGGTCGGACTATGGCTACACCTTC. Translated, it gives CASSPQGSDYGYTF.